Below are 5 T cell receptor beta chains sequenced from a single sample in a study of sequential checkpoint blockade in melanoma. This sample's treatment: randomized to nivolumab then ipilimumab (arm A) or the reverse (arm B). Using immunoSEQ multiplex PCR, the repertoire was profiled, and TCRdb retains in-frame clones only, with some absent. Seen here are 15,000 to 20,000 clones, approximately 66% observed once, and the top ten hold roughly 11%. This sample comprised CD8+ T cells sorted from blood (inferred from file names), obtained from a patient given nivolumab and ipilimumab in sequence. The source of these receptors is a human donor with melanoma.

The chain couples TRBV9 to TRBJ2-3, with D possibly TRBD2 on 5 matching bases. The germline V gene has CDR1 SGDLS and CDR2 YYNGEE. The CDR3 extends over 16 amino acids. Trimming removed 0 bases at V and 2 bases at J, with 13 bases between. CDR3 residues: CASSVELEQITDTQYF. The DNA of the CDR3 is TGTGCCAGCAGCGTAGAACTAGAACAAATCACAGATACGCAGTATTTT.

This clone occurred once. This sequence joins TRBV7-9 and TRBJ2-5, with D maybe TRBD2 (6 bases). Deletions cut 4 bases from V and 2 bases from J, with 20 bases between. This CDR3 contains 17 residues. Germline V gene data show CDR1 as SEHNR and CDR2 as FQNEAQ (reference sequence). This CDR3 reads CASSSSEEGRLQETQYF. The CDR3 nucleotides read TGTGCCAGCAGCTCTTCGGAGGAGGGACGACTACAAGAGACCCAGTACTTC.

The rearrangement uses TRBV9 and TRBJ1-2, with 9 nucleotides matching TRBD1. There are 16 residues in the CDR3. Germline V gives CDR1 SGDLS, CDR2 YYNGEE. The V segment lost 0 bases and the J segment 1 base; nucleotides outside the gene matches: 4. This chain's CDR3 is CASSVGGTGINYGYTF. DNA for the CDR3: TGTGCCAGCAGCGTAGGTGGGACAGGGATTAACTATGGCTACACCTTC.

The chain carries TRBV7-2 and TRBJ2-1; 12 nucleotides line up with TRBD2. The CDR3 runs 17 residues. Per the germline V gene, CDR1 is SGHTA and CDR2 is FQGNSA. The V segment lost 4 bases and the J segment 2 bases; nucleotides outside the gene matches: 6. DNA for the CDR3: TGTGCCAGCAGCTGGACGCTAGCGGGGGGGACCTACAATGAGCAGTTCTTC. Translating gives CASSWTLAGGTYNEQFF.

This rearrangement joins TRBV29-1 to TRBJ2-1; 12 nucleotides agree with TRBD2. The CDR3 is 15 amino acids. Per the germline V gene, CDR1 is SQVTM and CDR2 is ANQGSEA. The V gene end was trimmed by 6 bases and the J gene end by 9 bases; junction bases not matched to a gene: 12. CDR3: CSVPSRTSGGSEQFF. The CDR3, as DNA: TGCAGCGTCCCCTCCCGCACTAGCGGGGGGAGTGAGCAGTTCTTC.